The rows below give T cell receptor beta chains drawn from one sample of a study of CD8 T cells in ankylosing spondylitis. TCRdb reprocessed the 5' RACE reads via MiXCR and lists one record per CDR3 protein. The sample has a few hundred thousand distinct CDR3 sequences; roughly 18% are singletons. Sequenced input: blood, either unsorted or a sorted T cell fraction (not recorded which). These receptors all stem from a male donor with ankylosing spondylitis. Each CDR3 is given with its conserved first and last residue. Each record gives: V gene, clone size, D gene, J gene, CDR3 protein, CDR3 DNA. D genes are given only for firm matches. Clone sizes are given selectively: once, few, many, or a class where the clone is expanded.

TRBV18	few	TRBD2	TRBJ2-5	CASSPYGEGPGETQYF	TGTGCCAGCTCACCATACGGGGAGGGCCCGGGCGAGACCCAGTACTTC
TRBV28	.	TRBD2	TRBJ2-7	CASSLGLAGERGYEQYF	TGTGCCAGCAGCCTGGGACTAGCGGGAGAGAGGGGCTACGAGCAGTACTTC
TRBV7-9	.	.	TRBJ2-2	CASTLQGAGELFF	TGTGCCAGCACCCTACAGGGAGCCGGGGAGCTGTTTTTT
TRBV28	many	.	TRBJ1-6	CASSLRLFRSNSPLHF	TGTGCCAGCAGTTTAAGATTGTTCAGGTCTAATTCACCCCTCCACTTT
TRBV12-5	.	.	TRBJ1-1	CASGLSRGRVTEAFF	TGTGCTAGTGGTTTGTCCCGGGGAAGGGTGACTGAAGCTTTCTTT
TRBV11-1	few	TRBD2	TRBJ2-1	CASSLGLAGGPRYNEQFF	TGTGCCAGCAGCTTAGGACTAGCGGGAGGGCCGCGGTACAATGAGCAGTTCTTC
TRBV27	.	TRBD1	TRBJ2-2	CASEGQGAGELFF	TGTGCCAGCGAGGGGCAGGGGGCCGGGGAGCTGTTTTTT
TRBV7-7	.	.	TRBJ2-1	CASSPATMELGEQFF	TGTGCTAGCAGCCCCGCGACGATGGAACTGGGGGAGCAGTTCTTC
TRBV12-3/TRBV12-4	.	TRBD1	TRBJ2-1	CASRHLDRDPPSYNEQFF	TGTGCCAGCAGGCACCTCGACAGGGACCCGCCCTCCTACAATGAGCAGTTCTTC
TRBV5-6	.	TRBD2	TRBJ2-7	CASSFGTSGSAYF	TGTGCCAGCAGCTTCGGGACTAGCGGGAGTGCGTACTTC
TRBV5-6	few	.	TRBJ1-3	CASSLLGTIYF	TGTGCCAGCAGCTTGTTGGGGACCATATATTTT
TRBV12-3/TRBV12-4	.	.	TRBJ1-2	CASSLGLEAGYTF	TGTGCCAGCAGTTTAGGCCTAGAGGCCGGCTACACCTTC
TRBV2	few	TRBD2	TRBJ2-1	CASSDLAGSYNEQFF	TGTGCCAGCAGTGACTTAGCGGGGTCCTACAATGAGCAGTTCTTC
TRBV9	.	TRBD2	TRBJ2-3	CASSGSGGRRTDTQYF	TGTGCCAGCAGCGGGAGCGGGGGGCGCCGCACAGATACGCAGTATTTT